Below, 16 T cell receptor beta chains from the same sample are listed, as sequenced in a study of T cell changes during pregnancy in multiple sclerosis (dated by TCRdb to 2018 to 2020). Preparation of the library involved the immunoSEQ multiplex PCR assay. The immuneACCESS repertoire file appears here via TCRdb, limited to in-frame rearrangements. These files lack a portion of the clones; in checked studies, under half of the deficit traces to unresolved V genes, and the cause of the others is not known. Present in this sample are roughly 100,000 clones, 92% of which were seen just once. The top ten clones comprise approximately 1.5% of the sample. Sample: peripheral blood, taken after pregnancy. Receptors originate from a female donor with multiple sclerosis, enrolled in a pregnancy study.

The chain carries TRBV10-2 and TRBJ1-1; D call uncertain. V lost 8 bases and J lost 1, with 11 bases in between. Germline V gives CDR1 WSHSY, CDR2 SAAADI. The CDR3 consists of 13 residues. CDR3 region: CASSVSENTEAFF. Here the CDR3 DNA reads TGCGCCAGCTCCGTCTCAGAGAACACTGAAGCTTTCTTT.

Turning to this clone: Other DNA sequences from this sample encode an identical CDR3 as well. In nucleotides, the CDR3 is TGTGCCAGCAGCTTAACGGGGGGGTCCGCAGATGGCTACACCTTC. Protein sequence: CASSLTGGSADGYTF. The chain combines TRBV7-3 with TRBJ1-2; tentative D call: TRBD1 (5 bases). The germline V gene has CDR1 SGHTA and CDR2 FQGTGA. The V gene lost 0 bases and the J gene lost 6 bases, with 14 bases spanning the gap. The CDR3 covers 15 residues.

This rearrangement joins TRBV6-6 to TRBJ1-2; TRBD1 might be the D (6 bases). The CDR3 runs 13 residues. V lost 5 bases to trimming and J lost 7 bases, with 14 bases between them. The V gene's germline CDR1 is MNHNY and CDR2 SVGAGI (reference sequence). The CDR3, as DNA: TGTGCCAGCAGTCCCGTACAGGGAACTGGCTACACCTTC. Amino acid sequence: CASSPVQGTGYTF.

CDR3: CASSHPIAEDRYYGYTF. The CDR3 DNA is TGCGCCAGCAGCCACCCGATTGCGGAGGACAGATACTATGGCTACACCTTC. J is TRBJ1-2 and V is TRBV4-1, with D possibly being TRBD1 (6 bases). V was shortened by 3 bases and J by 3 bases, with 20 bases between the two germline ends. The CDR3 is 17 residues long. Germline CDR1 is MGHRA and CDR2 is YSYEKL.

CDR3 in amino acids: CASSESRAGGYNEQFF. CDR3 sequence (DNA): TGCGCCAGCAGTGAGTCTAGGGCAGGGGGTTACAATGAGCAGTTCTTC. The J gene is TRBJ2-1, the V gene TRBV10-1; the match to TRBD1 covers 7 bases. In germline, CDR1 is WNHNN, CDR2 SYGVQD (reference sequence). V dropped 0 bases and J dropped 4; count of bases not matched to a gene: 6. The CDR3 contains 16 residues.

V is TRBV6-5 and J is TRBJ1-2; D is unclear. There are 15 residues in the CDR3. V was shortened by 5 bases and J by 3 bases, with 16 bases between the two germline ends. Germline assignment: CDR1 MNHEY and CDR2 SVGAGI. CDR3 nucleotides: TGTGCCAGCAGTCACCTTGGGGAGGGTGACTATGGCTACACCTTC. Translating gives CASSHLGEGDYGYTF.

V and J are TRBV27 and TRBJ2-2; unclear D gene. The CDR3 consists of 15 residues. CDR1 is MNHEY, CDR2 SMNVEV, per germline (reference sequence). Trimming took 2 bases from V and 2 from J, leaving 9 bases between them. The CDR3 DNA follows: TGTGCCAGCAGTTTAGGGCTCATTAACACCGGGGAGCTGTTTTTT. It yields the protein CASSLGLINTGELFF.

This clone was counted a single time. The chain recombines TRBV2 with TRBJ1-1, with D hard to call. V was pared by 6 bases and J by 1 base, with 15 bases between. The CDR3 sequence is 15 residues long. Per germline, CDR1 SNHLY and CDR2 FYNNEI. The CDR3 DNA reads TGTGCCAGCAGCCCGGAACGGGGAACGAACACTGAAGCTTTCTTT. Its translation is CASSPERGTNTEAFF.

The V gene is TRBV30, the J gene TRBJ2-6; possibly TRBD1 for D (6 bases). Trimming pared 1 base from V and 5 bases from J, leaving 9 bases between. This CDR3 has 14 residues. The germline CDR1 and CDR2 sequences are GTSNPN and SVGIG (reference sequence). CDR3 in DNA: TGTGCCTGGAGTGACAGGGCCTGGGCCAACGTCCTGACTTTC. Amino acid sequence: CAWSDRAWANVLTF.

The genes are TRBV28 and TRBJ2-7; no clear D. This CDR3 has 14 residues. Germline V gives CDR1 MDHEN, CDR2 SYDVKM. V shed 5 bases and J shed 0 bases, with 11 bases lying between them. The CDR3 protein is CASSTPERSYEQYF. CDR3 DNA: TGTGCCAGCAGTACCCCGGAGCGCTCCTACGAGCAGTACTTC.

The chain couples TRBV19 to TRBJ1-1, with 10 bases fitting TRBD1. CDR3 size: 14 residues. CDR1 and CDR2 (germline): LNHDA, SQIVND (reference sequence). With 5 bases clipped from V and 5 bases from J, the junction kept 5 bases outside the gene matches. CDR3 residues: CASSRDRGSTEAFF. The CDR3 DNA sequence: TGTGCCAGTAGTCGGGACAGGGGTTCGACTGAAGCTTTCTTT.

The V and J genes are TRBV10-3 and TRBJ2-7; D is perhaps TRBD2 (5 bases). CDR1 and CDR2 from the germline V gene are ENHRY and SYGVKD. The CDR3 is 14 amino acids. The V end lost 0 bases, the J end lost 2 bases, and 8 bases lay between the germline ends. The CDR3 protein is CAISESGVAYEQYF. DNA for the CDR3: TGTGCCATCAGTGAGTCGGGAGTAGCCTACGAGCAGTACTTC.

The J gene is TRBJ1-2, the V gene TRBV5-5; tentative D call: TRBD1 (5 bases). The ends were cut back, 0 bases at V and 6 bases at J, with 12 bases in the middle. Looked up from germline, CDR1 is SGHKS and CDR2 is YYEKEE (reference sequence). The CDR3 is made up of 14 amino acids. CDR3 region: CASSLEVRADGYTF. The CDR3 DNA sequence: TGTGCCAGCAGCTTGGAAGTCAGGGCCGATGGCTACACCTTC. Filled out from reference TRBV5-5 and TRBJ1-2, the complete variable domain reads DAGVTQSPTHLIKTRGQQVTLRCSPISGHKSVSWYQQVLGQGPQFIFQYYEKEERGRGNFPDRFSARQFPNYSSELNVNALLLGDSALYLCASSLEVRADGYTFGSGTRLTVV.

The rearrangement uses TRBV29-1 and TRBJ1-1; D perhaps matches TRBD1 (5 bases). The ends were cut back, 3 bases at V and 2 bases at J, with 10 bases in the middle. Germline CDR1 reads SQVTM; CDR2 reads ANQGSEA. The CDR3 is 13 amino acids. The CDR3 is CSVDWGVNTEAFF. In DNA form, the CDR3 reads TGCAGCGTTGATTGGGGGGTTAACACTGAAGCTTTCTTT.

The chain recombines TRBV7-9 with TRBJ2-2, with 7 bases aligning to TRBD1. V dropped 6 bases and J dropped 5; count of bases not matched to a gene: 3. CDR3 length: 13 amino acids. Per the germline V gene, CDR1 is SEHNR and CDR2 is FQNEAQ (reference sequence). The CDR3 region is CASRRQGTGELFF. The CDR3 DNA reads TGTGCCAGCAGGCGACAGGGAACCGGGGAGCTGTTTTTT.

The rearrangement links TRBV5-1 to TRBJ2-1; 11 bases match TRBD2. J was trimmed by 2 bases and V by 1 base; bases with no gene match: 2. This CDR3 has 16 residues. The germline CDR1 and CDR2 sequences are SGHRS and YFSETQ. This CDR3 is CASSLNSGGAYNEQFF. The CDR3 coding sequence is TGCGCCAGCAGCTTGAATAGCGGGGGGGCCTACAATGAGCAGTTCTTC.